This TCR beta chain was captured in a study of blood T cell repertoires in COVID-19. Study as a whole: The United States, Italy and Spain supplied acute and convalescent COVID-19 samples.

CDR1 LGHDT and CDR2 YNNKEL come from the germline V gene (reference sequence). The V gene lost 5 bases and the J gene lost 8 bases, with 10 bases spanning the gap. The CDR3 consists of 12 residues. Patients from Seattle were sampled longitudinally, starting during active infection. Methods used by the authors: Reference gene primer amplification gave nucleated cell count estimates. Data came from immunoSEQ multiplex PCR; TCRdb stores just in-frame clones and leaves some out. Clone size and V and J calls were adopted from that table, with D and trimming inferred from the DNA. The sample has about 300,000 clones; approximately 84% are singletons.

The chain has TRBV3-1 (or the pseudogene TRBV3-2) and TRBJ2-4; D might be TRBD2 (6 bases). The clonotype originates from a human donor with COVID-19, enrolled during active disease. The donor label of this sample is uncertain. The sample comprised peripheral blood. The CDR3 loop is CASSERADIQYF. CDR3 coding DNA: TGTGCCAGCAGCGAGCGGGCGGACATTCAGTACTTC.